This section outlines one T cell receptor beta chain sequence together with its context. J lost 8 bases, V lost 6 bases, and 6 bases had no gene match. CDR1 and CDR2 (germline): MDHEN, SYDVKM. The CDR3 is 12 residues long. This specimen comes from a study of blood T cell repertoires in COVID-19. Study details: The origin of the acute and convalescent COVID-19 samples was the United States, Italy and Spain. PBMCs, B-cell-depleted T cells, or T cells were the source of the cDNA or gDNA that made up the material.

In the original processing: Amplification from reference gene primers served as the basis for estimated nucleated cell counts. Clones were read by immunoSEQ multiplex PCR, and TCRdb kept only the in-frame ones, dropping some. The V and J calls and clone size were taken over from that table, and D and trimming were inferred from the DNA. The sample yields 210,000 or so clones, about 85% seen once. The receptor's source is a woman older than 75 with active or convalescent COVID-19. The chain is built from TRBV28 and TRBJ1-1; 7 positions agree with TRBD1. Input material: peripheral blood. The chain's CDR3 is CASSYGGGEAFF. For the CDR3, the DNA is TGTGCCAGCAGCTATGGAGGGGGCGAAGCTTTCTTT.